This T cell receptor beta chain came from a study of blood T cell repertoires in COVID-19. On the study more broadly: Material from acute and convalescent COVID-19 was sourced from the United States, Italy and Spain.

Authors' methods: Estimation of nucleated cell counts relied on the amplification of reference gene primers. Assay: immunoSEQ multiplex PCR; the TCRdb copy retains only in-frame clones and omits some. The D gene and trimming were derived from the DNA, and the V and J assignments and clone size from that table. The sample contains some 240,000 clones, roughly 83% of which appear only once. In its sample, this clone was seen once. The receptor comes from a woman older than 75 with acute or convalescent COVID-19. The source material was peripheral blood.

This CDR3 reads CASSQDWGTVSPLHF. The CDR3 DNA follows: TGTGCCAGCAGCCAAGATTGGGGGACAGTCTCACCCCTCCACTTT. The chain combines TRBV3-1 (or the pseudogene TRBV3-2) with TRBJ1-6, with 7 bases lining up with TRBD1. Unmatched junction bases numbered 6, after V lost 0 bases and J lost 10 bases. Germline CDR1 and CDR2: LGHDT and YNNKEL (reference sequence). The CDR3 extends over 15 amino acids.